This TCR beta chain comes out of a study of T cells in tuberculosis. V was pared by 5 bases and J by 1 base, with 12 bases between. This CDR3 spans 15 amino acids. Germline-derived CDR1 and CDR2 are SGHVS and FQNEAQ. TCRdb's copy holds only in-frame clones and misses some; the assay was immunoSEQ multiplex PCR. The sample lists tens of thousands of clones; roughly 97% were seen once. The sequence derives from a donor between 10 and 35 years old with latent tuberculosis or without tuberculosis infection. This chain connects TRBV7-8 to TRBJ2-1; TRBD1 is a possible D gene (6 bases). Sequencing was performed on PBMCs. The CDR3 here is CASSQGSSSYNEQFF. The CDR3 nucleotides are TGTGCCAGCAGCCAGGGGAGTTCTTCCTACAATGAGCAGTTCTTC. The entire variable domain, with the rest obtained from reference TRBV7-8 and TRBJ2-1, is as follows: GAGVSQSPRYKVAKRGQDVALRCDPISGHVSLFWYQQALGQGPEFLTYFQNEAQLDKSGLPSDRFFAERPEGSVSTLKIQRTQQEDSAVYLCASSQGSSSYNEQFFGPGTRLTVL.